These T cell receptor beta chains were read from a single sample in a study of Ad26.COV2.S vaccination and SARS-CoV-2 variants. Only in-frame clones appear in the TCRdb table, and some are missing; sequencing was by immunoSEQ multiplex PCR. The table shows roughly 350,000 clones, with 86% occurring only once. Material: peripheral blood, obtained in a trial of Ad26.COV2.S vaccine versus placebo. These receptor sequences come from a person between 18 and 65 years old who received the Ad26.COV2.S COVID-19 vaccine or a placebo. Each CDR3 is given with its conserved first and last residue. The order of the fields is CDR3 protein, CDR3 DNA, D gene, clone size, J gene, V gene. D genes are given only for firm matches. Clone size is stated in some rows and not others, as once, few, many or a class when expanded.

CASSDPLETQYF	TGTGCCAGCAGTGACCCGTTGGAGACCCAGTACTTC	-	-	TRBJ2-5	TRBV6-2/TRBV6-3
CASNLGTGASPLHF	TGTGCCAGCAACCTCGGGACAGGAGCGTCACCCCTCCACTTT	TRBD1	-	TRBJ1-6	TRBV6-5
CATGWAYEQYF	TGTGCCACCGGGTGGGCCTACGAGCAGTACTTC	-	-	TRBJ2-7	TRBV27
CSVVTDYEQYF	TGCAGCGTTGTGACGGACTACGAGCAGTACTTC	-	-	TRBJ2-7	TRBV29-1
CASSHKGITGVGNEQFF	TGCGCCAGCAGCCATAAGGGGATTACCGGGGTCGGCAATGAGCAGTTCTTC	-	-	TRBJ2-1	TRBV4-1
CASSIDGATGNQPQHF	TGTGCCAGTAGTATCGATGGTGCTACCGGCAATCAGCCCCAGCATTTT	-	few	TRBJ1-5	TRBV19
CASSVDPSGNTIYF	TGTGCCAGCAGCGTAGATCCCTCTGGAAACACCATATATTTT	-	few	TRBJ1-3	TRBV9
CASSHSTSGDIFTDTQYF	TGTGCCAGCAGTCATTCGACTAGCGGGGACATCTTCACAGATACGCAGTATTTT	TRBD2	few	TRBJ2-3	TRBV28
CASSYTMDNEQFF	TGTGCCAGCAGCTATACGATGGACAATGAGCAGTTCTTC	-	-	TRBJ2-1	TRBV7-2
CASSYFSGSGNTEAFF	TGTGCCAGCAGTTACTTTTCAGGGTCGGGGAACACTGAAGCTTTCTTT	-	few	TRBJ1-1	TRBV6-5
CASSLGQPREQYF	TGTGCCAGCAGCTTAGGGCAGCCACGCGAGCAGTACTTC	-	-	TRBJ2-7	TRBV7-9
CASSQVGGSTGSRQYF	TGCGCCAGCAGCCAAGTGGGGGGTTCAACGGGTTCCCGACAGTACTTC	-	-	TRBJ2-7	TRBV4-3
CASSPKGAQNEKLFF	TGCGCCAGCAGCCCAAAGGGGGCTCAGAATGAAAAACTGTTTTTT	TRBD1	-	TRBJ1-4	TRBV5-1
CASRPDRGLRRSGYTF	TGTGCCAGCAGACCGGACAGGGGGCTTCGTCGTAGTGGCTACACCTTC	TRBD1	-	TRBJ1-2	TRBV28
CASSPTAPGHTYNEQFF	TGTGCCAGCAGCCCCACCGCCCCGGGCCATACCTACAATGAGCAGTTCTTC	-	few	TRBJ2-1	TRBV9
CASSQEEVAFF	TGTGCCAGCAGCCAGGAGGAGGTAGCTTTCTTT	-	-	TRBJ1-1	TRBV4-2